The clone carrying this T cell receptor beta chain was detected ten times or more. This sample stems from a study of T cells in Graves' hyperthyroidism and ophthalmopathy. RNA transcripts gave rise to amplified TCR beta CDR3 regions. In the first-round RT-PCR of the TCR CDR3, the HTBI primer set was used. TCRdb re-called the multiplex PCR reads through MiXCR, storing one row per CDR3 protein. This table holds around 290,000 distinct CDR3 sequences, over 15% found once. Germline-derived CDR1 and CDR2 are MNHNS and SASEGT. The CDR3 extends over 15 amino acids. Trimming cost V 3 bases and J 2 bases; bases outside gene matches: 4. Exclusion of patients followed from uncontrolled infection, other autoimmune disease, pregnancy or lactation.

The chain combines TRBV6-1 with TRBJ2-5; 9 positions match TRBD1. The TCR comes from an older woman with Graves' ophthalmopathy. Sequenced input: blood. The CDR3 DNA is TGTGCCAGCAGTGAGGACAGGGGCCTTCAAGAGACCCAGTACTTC. Encoded protein: CASSEDRGLQETQYF.